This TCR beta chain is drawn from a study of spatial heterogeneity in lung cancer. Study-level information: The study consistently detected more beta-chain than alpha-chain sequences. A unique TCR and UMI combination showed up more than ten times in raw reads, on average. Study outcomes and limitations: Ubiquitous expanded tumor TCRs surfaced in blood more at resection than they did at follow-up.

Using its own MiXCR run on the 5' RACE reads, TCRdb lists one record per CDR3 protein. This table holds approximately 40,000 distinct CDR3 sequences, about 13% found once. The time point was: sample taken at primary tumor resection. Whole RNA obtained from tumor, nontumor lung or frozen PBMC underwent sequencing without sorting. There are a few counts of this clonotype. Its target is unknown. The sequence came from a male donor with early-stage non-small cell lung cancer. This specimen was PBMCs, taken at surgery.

CDR3 region: CASSYGLGQYF. The CDR3 coding sequence is TGTGCCAGCAGTTACGGACTTGGGCAGTACTTC. The rearrangement uses TRBV6-5 and TRBJ2-7, with a weak D call TRBD2 (5 bases). Trimming pared 2 bases from V and 9 bases from J, leaving 8 bases between. The CDR3 totals 11 residues. In germline, CDR1 is MNHEY, CDR2 SVGAGI.